These 8 T cell receptor beta chains share one sample of origin, sequenced in a study of cytomegalovirus exposure and HLA in healthy donors. The PCR had 60 Vbeta and 13 Jbeta primers. Generated by immunoSEQ multiplex PCR, the TCRdb table keeps only in-frame clones and is missing some. This table has some 120,000 clones, about 80% appearing once. Sample: PBMCs. The receptors originated from a man aged 35 to 55 in good health and CMV-seronegative.

The J gene is TRBJ2-6, the V gene TRBV27; 9 bases match TRBD2. The CDR3 spans 17 residues. In germline, CDR1 is MNHEY, CDR2 SMNVEV (reference sequence). The V gene end was trimmed by 5 bases and the J gene end by 3 bases; junction bases not matched to a gene: 8. CDR3 nucleotides: TGTGCCAGCAGTCCTTGGGGCGGGGGGGTTGGGGCCAACGTCCTGACTTTC. This translates into CASSPWGGGVGANVLTF. The entire variable domain, with the rest obtained from reference TRBV27 and TRBJ2-6, is as follows: EAQVTQNPRYLITVTGKKLTVTCSQNMNHEYMSWYRQDPGLGLRQIYYSMNVEVTDKGDVPEGYKVSRKEKRNFPLILESPSPNQTSLYFCASSPWGGGVGANVLTFGAGSRLTVL.

This chain links TRBV4-2 with TRBJ2-3; the D gene is possibly TRBD2 (5 bases). V dropped 4 bases and J dropped 6 bases, with 11 bases sitting between them. CDR3 length: 13 residues. Looked up from germline, CDR1 is LGHNA and CDR2 is YNFKEQ. CDR3 bases: TGTGCCAGCAGCCTTGAGCGGTGGGATACGCAGTATTTT. Residues: CASSLERWDTQYF.

The J gene is TRBJ2-7, the V gene TRBV6-5; 9 nucleotides agree with TRBD1. Germline assignment: CDR1 MNHEY and CDR2 SVGAGI. With V trimmed by 6 bases and J by 6 bases, 0 bases remained unmatched. The length of the CDR3 is 11 residues. The CDR3 loop is CASRQGAEQYF. CDR3 in DNA: TGTGCCAGCAGACAGGGGGCCGAGCAGTACTTC.

The V call is TRBV5-4, the J call TRBJ1-4; D might be TRBD1 (5 bases). Trimming cost V 0 bases and J 2 bases, with 8 bases left between them. This CDR3 is built from 15 residues. Germline V gene data show CDR1 as SGHNT and CDR2 as YYREEE (reference sequence). For the CDR3, the DNA is TGTGCCAGCAGCTTGGGGGGCCGCACTAATGAAAAACTGTTTTTT. Translating gives CASSLGGRTNEKLFF.

Worth noting for this clone: This same CDR3 is encoded by further DNA sequences in the sample. The rearrangement joins TRBV28 to TRBJ2-7, with 9 bases identical to TRBD1. The CDR3 is made up of 13 amino acids. The germline CDR1 and CDR2 sequences are MDHEN and SYDVKM. The J segment lost 3 bases and the V segment lost 6 bases, leaving 3 bases of the junction unmatched. CDR3 sequence: CASSSGQGYEQYF. In nucleotides, the CDR3 is TGTGCCAGCAGCTCGGGACAGGGCTACGAGCAGTACTTC.

This clone was observed once. V gene TRBV7-2 combines with J gene TRBJ1-5; D is possibly TRBD1 (6 bases). The V gene's germline CDR1 is SGHTA and CDR2 FQGNSA. The CDR3 totals 17 residues. The V end was cut by 5 bases, the J end by 5 bases, with 22 bases between. CDR3 coding DNA: TGTGCCAGCAGCCCTAGCGGGGGCGCCAGGGCGGATCAGCCCCAGCATTTT. Translated: CASSPSGGARADQPQHF.

The V gene is TRBV7-2, the J gene TRBJ1-5; D remains ambiguous. V shed 3 bases and J shed 0 bases, with 15 bases lying between them. This CDR3 has 17 residues. CDR1 is SGHTA and CDR2 is FQGNSA in the germline V gene. The CDR3 reads CASSLRIGFHSNQPQHF. CDR3 sequence (DNA): TGTGCCAGCAGCTTGCGTATCGGTTTCCATAGCAATCAGCCCCAGCATTTT.

CDR3: CASSPPDRDQPQHF. CDR3 sequence (DNA): TGCGCCAGCAGCCCACCGGACAGGGATCAGCCCCAGCATTTT. V and J are TRBV4-1 and TRBJ1-5; 8 bases are a match to TRBD1. V was clipped by 4 bases and J by 5 bases; unmatched bases: 4. Germline V gives CDR1 MGHRA, CDR2 YSYEKL. CDR3 size: 14 residues.